These T cell receptor beta chains were read from a single sample in a study of shared clonotypes between healthy human individuals. Generated by immunoSEQ multiplex PCR, the TCRdb table keeps only in-frame clones and is missing some. The sample lists approximately 320,000 clones; 87% were seen once. Source material: memory CD8+ T cells sorted from blood. The receptor set was obtained from a man between 18 and 29 years old in good health. CDR3s include the opening cysteine and the closing phenylalanine or tryptophan. Each record gives: J gene, clone size, CDR3 length, D gene, V gene, CDR3 protein, CDR3 DNA. The D gene is left open where the match is weak. Clone size is stated in some rows and not others, as once, few, many or a class when expanded.

j_gene: TRBJ2-3
abundance: .
len: 15
d_gene: .
v_gene: TRBV5-6
CDR3aa: CASSLELGFTDTQYF
CDR3nt: TGTGCCAGCAGCTTGGAACTCGGGTTCACAGATACGCAGTATTTT

j_gene: TRBJ1-2
abundance: .
len: 14
d_gene: .
v_gene: TRBV5-6
CDR3aa: CASSYGSPGSGYTF
CDR3nt: TGTGCCAGCAGCTATGGATCCCCCGGGAGTGGCTACACCTTC

j_gene: TRBJ1-2
abundance: .
len: 14
d_gene: .
v_gene: TRBV6-5
CDR3aa: CASSYSFGGDGYTF
CDR3nt: TGTGCCAGCAGTTACTCGTTCGGAGGTGATGGCTACACCTTC

j_gene: TRBJ2-1
abundance: .
len: 16
d_gene: TRBD2
v_gene: TRBV5-6
CDR3aa: CASSLGGLASYNEQFF
CDR3nt: TGTGCCAGCAGCTTGGGGGGACTAGCGAGTTACAATGAGCAGTTCTTC

j_gene: TRBJ2-1
abundance: .
len: 12
d_gene: TRBD2
v_gene: TRBV5-4
CDR3aa: CASSEGLVEQFF
CDR3nt: TGTGCCAGCAGCGAGGGACTAGTCGAGCAGTTCTTC

j_gene: TRBJ2-1
abundance: .
len: 15
d_gene: .
v_gene: TRBV15
CDR3aa: CATSRARSSYNEQFF
CDR3nt: TGTGCCACCAGCAGAGCCAGGAGCTCCTACAATGAGCAGTTCTTC

j_gene: TRBJ2-7
abundance: .
len: 18
d_gene: TRBD1
v_gene: TRBV15
CDR3aa: CATSREIWGQASDYEQYF
CDR3nt: TGTGCCACCAGCAGAGAGATTTGGGGACAGGCTAGCGACTACGAGCAGTACTTC

j_gene: TRBJ2-7
abundance: .
len: 16
d_gene: .
v_gene: TRBV28
CDR3aa: CASSLPGSEQADEQYF
CDR3nt: TGTGCCAGCAGTTTACCAGGGTCGGAACAGGCGGACGAGCAGTACTTC

j_gene: TRBJ2-1
abundance: .
len: 11
d_gene: .
v_gene: TRBV6-6
CDR3aa: CASSYSGEQFF
CDR3nt: TGTGCCAGCAGTTATTCGGGTGAGCAGTTCTTC

j_gene: TRBJ1-4
abundance: once
len: 12
d_gene: .
v_gene: TRBV19
CDR3aa: CASTGGYEKLFF
CDR3nt: TGTGCCAGTACGGGAGGATATGAAAAACTGTTTTTT

j_gene: TRBJ2-7
abundance: .
len: 16
d_gene: TRBD2
v_gene: TRBV5-1
CDR3aa: CASRGTSGRAWYEQYF
CDR3nt: TGCGCCAGCAGAGGGACTAGCGGGAGGGCCTGGTACGAGCAGTACTTC

j_gene: TRBJ1-5
abundance: .
len: 16
d_gene: .
v_gene: TRBV6-6
CDR3aa: CASSYSPQGYRQPQHF
CDR3nt: TGTGCCAGCAGTTACTCGCCACAGGGATACAGACAGCCCCAGCATTTT

j_gene: TRBJ1-5
abundance: once
len: 11
d_gene: .
v_gene: TRBV20-1
CDR3aa: CRDQGIQPQHF
CDR3nt: TGCAGAGACCAGGGGATTCAGCCCCAGCATTTT

j_gene: TRBJ2-1
abundance: .
len: 14
d_gene: .
v_gene: TRBV10-3
CDR3aa: CAITPEGGYNEQFF
CDR3nt: TGTGCCATCACCCCCGAGGGTGGCTACAATGAGCAGTTCTTC

j_gene: TRBJ2-1
abundance: .
len: 11
d_gene: .
v_gene: TRBV29-1
CDR3aa: CSVVPYNEQFF
CDR3nt: TGCAGCGTTGTGCCCTACAATGAGCAGTTCTTC

j_gene: TRBJ1-2
abundance: .
len: 17
d_gene: TRBD1
v_gene: TRBV15
CDR3aa: CATSRDGAGTGNYGYTF
CDR3nt: TGTGCCACCAGCAGAGACGGCGCCGGGACAGGGAACTATGGCTACACCTTC

j_gene: TRBJ2-7
abundance: .
len: 15
d_gene: .
v_gene: TRBV21-1
CDR3aa: CASSKGRRQGYEQYF
CDR3nt: TGTGCCAGCAGCAAAGGAAGGCGACAGGGCTACGAGCAGTACTTC

j_gene: TRBJ2-7
abundance: .
len: 15
d_gene: .
v_gene: TRBV27
CDR3aa: CASSLSRGNSYEQYF
CDR3nt: TGTGCCAGCAGTTTATCTCGGGGAAACTCCTACGAGCAGTACTTC

j_gene: TRBJ1-1
abundance: .
len: 15
d_gene: .
v_gene: TRBV27
CDR3aa: CASSLLAVGNTEAFF
CDR3nt: TGTGCCAGCAGTTTACTTGCTGTTGGGAACACTGAAGCTTTCTTT

j_gene: TRBJ2-4
abundance: .
len: 16
d_gene: TRBD1
v_gene: TRBV27
CDR3aa: CASSLGQGTAKNIQYF
CDR3nt: TGTGCCAGCAGTCTGGGACAGGGTACGGCCAAAAACATTCAGTACTTC

j_gene: TRBJ2-1
abundance: .
len: 14
d_gene: TRBD2
v_gene: TRBV29-1
CDR3aa: CSVGREASYNEQFF
CDR3nt: TGCAGCGTTGGGCGGGAGGCCTCCTACAATGAGCAGTTCTTC

j_gene: TRBJ2-3
abundance: .
len: 16
d_gene: .
v_gene: TRBV4-3
CDR3aa: CASSQDMAQRTDTQYF
CDR3nt: TGCGCCAGCAGCCAAGATATGGCCCAGCGCACAGATACGCAGTATTTT

j_gene: TRBJ2-2
abundance: .
len: 14
d_gene: .
v_gene: TRBV4-3
CDR3aa: CASSQGLNTGELFF
CDR3nt: TGCGCCAGCAGCCAGGGGCTGAACACCGGGGAGCTGTTTTTT

j_gene: TRBJ1-4
abundance: .
len: 16
d_gene: .
v_gene: TRBV7-9
CDR3aa: CASSLAQVATNEKLFF
CDR3nt: TGTGCCAGCAGCTTAGCCCAGGTTGCAACTAATGAAAAACTGTTTTTT

j_gene: TRBJ2-7
abundance: once
len: 15
d_gene: .
v_gene: TRBV4-1
CDR3aa: CASSPNFIGRDEQYF
CDR3nt: TGCGCCAGCAGCCCCAATTTTATCGGAAGGGACGAGCAGTACTTC

j_gene: TRBJ2-7
abundance: .
len: 14
d_gene: TRBD2
v_gene: TRBV5-6
CDR3aa: CASSKTSGLYEQYF
CDR3nt: TGTGCCAGCAGTAAGACTAGCGGTCTCTACGAGCAGTACTTC

j_gene: TRBJ2-3
abundance: .
len: 17
d_gene: TRBD2
v_gene: TRBV14
CDR3aa: CASSQAQLALLGDTQYF
CDR3nt: TGTGCCAGCAGCCAAGCCCAACTAGCGCTCTTGGGAGATACGCAGTATTTT

j_gene: TRBJ2-3
abundance: .
len: 17
d_gene: TRBD1
v_gene: TRBV7-8
CDR3aa: CASSSNPGGEGTDTQYF
CDR3nt: TGTGCCAGCAGCTCAAACCCAGGGGGCGAAGGCACAGATACGCAGTATTTT

j_gene: TRBJ2-1
abundance: .
len: 16
d_gene: TRBD2
v_gene: TRBV5-6
CDR3aa: CASSRSGGLFFNEQFF
CDR3nt: TGTGCCAGCAGCCGAAGCGGGGGACTATTCTTCAATGAGCAGTTCTTC

j_gene: TRBJ2-4
abundance: .
len: 15
d_gene: TRBD1
v_gene: TRBV11-2
CDR3aa: CASSLVRDRKNIQYF
CDR3nt: TGTGCCAGCAGCTTAGTTAGGGACAGGAAAAACATTCAGTACTTC

j_gene: TRBJ2-7
abundance: .
len: 14
d_gene: TRBD2
v_gene: TRBV7-9
CDR3aa: CASSSLAGKYEQYF
CDR3nt: TGTGCCAGCAGCTCCCTAGCGGGAAAGTACGAGCAGTACTTC

j_gene: TRBJ2-7
abundance: .
len: 15
d_gene: .
v_gene: TRBV30
CDR3aa: CAWSGENNFRHEQYF
CDR3nt: TGTGCCTGGAGTGGGGAGAATAATTTTAGGCACGAGCAGTACTTC

j_gene: TRBJ2-7
abundance: .
len: 14
d_gene: .
v_gene: TRBV2
CDR3aa: CASSKGRLDYEQYF
CDR3nt: TGTGCCAGCAGTAAGGGACGTCTGGACTACGAGCAGTACTTC

j_gene: TRBJ2-7
abundance: .
len: 15
d_gene: .
v_gene: TRBV14
CDR3aa: CASSQEEEDLYEQYF
CDR3nt: TGTGCCAGCAGCCAAGAGGAGGAAGATCTTTACGAGCAGTACTTC

j_gene: TRBJ1-2
abundance: .
len: 13
d_gene: .
v_gene: TRBV7-8
CDR3aa: CASSSRENYGYTF
CDR3nt: TGTGCCAGCAGCTCCAGGGAAAACTATGGCTACACCTTC

j_gene: TRBJ1-5
abundance: .
len: 17
d_gene: TRBD1
v_gene: TRBV19
CDR3aa: CASSIDFGTGVHQPQHF
CDR3nt: TGTGCCAGTAGTATAGACTTTGGGACAGGGGTGCATCAGCCCCAGCATTTT

j_gene: TRBJ2-1
abundance: .
len: 15
d_gene: .
v_gene: TRBV2
CDR3aa: CASSEDTARYNEQFF
CDR3nt: TGTGCCAGCAGTGAAGATACAGCCAGATACAATGAGCAGTTCTTC

j_gene: TRBJ1-6
abundance: .
len: 16
d_gene: .
v_gene: TRBV2
CDR3aa: CASTQDPGGYNSPLHF
CDR3nt: TGTGCCAGCACCCAGGACCCCGGAGGATATAATTCACCCCTCCACTTT

j_gene: TRBJ2-7
abundance: .
len: 14
d_gene: .
v_gene: TRBV27
CDR3aa: CASSLFGGPYEQYF
CDR3nt: TGTGCCAGCAGTTTATTTGGGGGGCCCTACGAGCAGTACTTC

j_gene: TRBJ2-7
abundance: .
len: 15
d_gene: TRBD1
v_gene: TRBV19
CDR3aa: CASSRTGQALYEQYF
CDR3nt: TGTGCCAGTAGTCGAACGGGACAGGCCCTCTACGAGCAGTACTTC